Listed below are T cell receptor beta chains from one sample, sequenced in a study of shared clonotypes between healthy human individuals. TCRdb keeps only in-frame clones here, not all; method: immunoSEQ multiplex PCR. The table lists hundreds of thousands of clones, roughly 80% of them singletons. The sequenced sample consisted of PBMCs. These receptors originate from a woman between 40 and 55 years old in good health. Some clones in this sample may be carry-over from other donors' samples. Both conserved end residues are part of each CDR3. D genes are given only for firm matches. Some rows have no size entry. The others give once, few or many, or a class for an expanded clone.

CDR3	DNA	V	size	D	J
CASSSDPYAETQYF	TGTGCCAGCAGCTCTGACCCCTACGCGGAGACCCAGTACTTC	TRBV11-1	few	-	TRBJ2-5
CASSISGDIQYF	TGTGCCAGTAGTATTTCTGGGGACATTCAGTACTTC	TRBV19	-	-	TRBJ2-4
CASSQEGGSSYEQYF	TGTGCCAGCAGCCAGGAGGGCGGGAGCTCCTACGAGCAGTACTTC	TRBV5-4	-	TRBD2	TRBJ2-7
CASRLALWHEQYF	TGTGCAAGTCGCTTAGCGTTGTGGCACGAGCAGTACTTC	TRBV12-2	-	-	TRBJ2-7
CASSEVTSHPQYF	TGTGCCAGCAGTGAGGTGACTAGCCATCCCCAGTATTTT	TRBV6-1	-	TRBD2	TRBJ2-3
CASSFASDTQYF	TGTGCCAGCAGCTTCGCTTCAGATACGCAGTATTTT	TRBV7-6	-	-	TRBJ2-3
CASRSTAMNTEAFF	TGTGCCAGCAGGAGTACGGCCATGAACACTGAAGCTTTCTTT	TRBV28	-	-	TRBJ1-1
CASSTGLAGSTDTQYF	TGTGCCAGCAGCACCGGACTAGCGGGCTCCACAGATACGCAGTATTTT	TRBV7-2	-	TRBD2	TRBJ2-3
CASSLTPQISEGVYGYTF	TGTGCCAGCAGTTTAACCCCCCAGATCTCCGAAGGGGTCTATGGCTACACCTTC	TRBV28	-	-	TRBJ1-2
CASSPRLSYPYTEAFF	TGTGCCAGCTCACCACGTCTCAGCTACCCGTACACTGAAGCTTTCTTT	TRBV18	-	-	TRBJ1-1
CATSRDPGTNEKLFF	TGTGCCACCAGCAGAGACCCCGGGACTAATGAAAAACTGTTTTTT	TRBV15	-	-	TRBJ1-4
CASSLRAGLAGIYEQYF	TGTGCCAGCAGTTTAAGGGCCGGGCTAGCGGGAATCTACGAGCAGTACTTC	TRBV27	few	TRBD2	TRBJ2-7
CASSPDRVDYEQYF	TGTGCCAGCTCACCTGACAGGGTGGACTACGAGCAGTACTTC	TRBV18	-	TRBD1	TRBJ2-7
CASSPEPSGSMFPDTQYF	TGTGCCAGCAGCCCAGAACCTAGCGGGAGTATGTTCCCAGATACGCAGTATTTT	TRBV5-4	-	TRBD2	TRBJ2-3
CASSPDENEQFF	TGTGCCAGCAGCCCCGACGAGAATGAGCAGTTCTTC	TRBV7-9	many	-	TRBJ2-1
CASRAGGYNEQFF	TGTGCCAGCAGGGCGGGGGGTTACAATGAGCAGTTCTTC	TRBV25-1	-	TRBD2	TRBJ2-1
CASSPGTSGLNEQFF	TGTGCCAGCAGCCCGGGGACTAGCGGCCTCAATGAGCAGTTCTTC	TRBV11-2	few	TRBD2	TRBJ2-1
CASSFTGTEAFF	TGTGCCAGCAGTTTTACCGGTACTGAAGCTTTCTTT	TRBV28	-	-	TRBJ1-1
CASSTGWGTNYEQYF	TGTGCCAGCTCCACGGGGTGGGGGACAAATTACGAGCAGTACTTC	TRBV18	-	-	TRBJ2-7
CSVEGTGLGNEQFF	TGCAGCGTTGAGGGAACAGGGCTCGGGAATGAGCAGTTCTTC	TRBV29-1	-	-	TRBJ2-1
CASSQSKAGPNQPQHF	TGCGCCAGCAGTCAATCGAAGGCAGGGCCCAATCAGCCCCAGCATTTT	TRBV23-1	-	-	TRBJ1-5
CASSDSYEQYF	TGTGCCAGCAGTGACAGCTACGAGCAGTACTTC	TRBV2	few	-	TRBJ2-7
CASSFSGTEAFF	TGTGCCAGCAGCTTTTCTGGAACTGAAGCTTTCTTT	TRBV7-9	few	-	TRBJ1-1
CASSTLGEQFF	TGTGCCAGCAGTACCCTGGGTGAGCAGTTCTTC	TRBV28	-	-	TRBJ2-1
CASSFGGKEYNEQFF	TGTGCCAGCAGCTTCGGCGGGAAGGAATACAATGAGCAGTTCTTC	TRBV11-3	-	-	TRBJ2-1
CASSSTGTDVKQYF	TGTGCCAGCAGCTCGACCGGGACGGACGTAAAGCAGTACTTC	TRBV7-6	-	-	TRBJ2-7
CASSFSVGAEAFF	TGTGCCAGCAGCTTTTCTGTGGGGGCTGAAGCTTTCTTT	TRBV7-2	-	-	TRBJ1-1
CASSQSRLTGEQFF	TGCGCCAGCAGTCAATCGAGGTTGACGGGTGAGCAGTTCTTC	TRBV23-1	-	-	TRBJ2-1
CASSPYLGGQPQHF	TGTGCCAGCAGTCCGTACCTCGGGGGCCAGCCCCAGCATTTT	TRBV28	once	-	TRBJ1-5
CASSLLRGRDTGELFF	TGTGCCAGCAGCTTACTAAGGGGGCGAGACACCGGGGAGCTGTTTTTT	TRBV7-9	-	TRBD1	TRBJ2-2
CASSPLAVNTGELFF	TGTGCCAGCAGCCCGCTAGCGGTGAACACCGGGGAGCTGTTTTTT	TRBV11-2	-	TRBD2	TRBJ2-2
CASSQVRTSRPYEQYF	TGCGCCAGCAGCCAAGTCAGGACTAGCAGACCCTACGAGCAGTACTTC	TRBV4-1	-	TRBD2	TRBJ2-7
CASSPRLAGRSGANVLTF	TGTGCCAGTAGTCCGAGACTAGCGGGCCGCTCTGGGGCCAACGTCCTGACTTTC	TRBV19	-	TRBD2	TRBJ2-6
CASSPPGQAPETQYF	TGTGCCAGCTCACCCCCGGGACAGGCCCCGGAGACCCAGTACTTC	TRBV18	many	TRBD1	TRBJ2-5
CASSLSQGEQYF	TGTGCCAGCAGTTTATCACAGGGAGAGCAGTACTTC	TRBV28	-	-	TRBJ2-7
CASSFLAGDLDEQYF	TGTGCCAGCAGCTTCTTAGCGGGAGATCTGGACGAGCAGTACTTC	TRBV7-8	-	TRBD2	TRBJ2-7
CASRSDRVSPLHF	TGTGCCAGCAGATCGGACAGGGTTTCACCCCTCCACTTT	TRBV2	few	TRBD1	TRBJ1-6
CASNNDRSRGANVLTF	TGTGCCAGCAACAACGACAGATCGAGGGGGGCCAACGTCCTGACTTTC	TRBV5-4	-	-	TRBJ2-6
CASSLLTGSVGAGELFF	TGTGCCAGCAGCCTTCTCACAGGGTCGGTCGGCGCCGGGGAGCTGTTTTTT	TRBV14	-	-	TRBJ2-2
CASSLSYGEKLFF	TGTGCCAGCAGCTTATCCTATGGTGAAAAACTGTTTTTT	TRBV7-2	once	-	TRBJ1-4
CASSTDGGHQPQHF	TGTGCCAGCAGCACAGACGGGGGCCACCAGCCCCAGCATTTT	TRBV7-9	-	-	TRBJ1-5
CASSPSGSRVYEQYF	TGTGCCAGCAGCCCGAGCGGATCTAGGGTCTACGAGCAGTACTTC	TRBV9	few	-	TRBJ2-7
CASSLYPGLDTGELFF	TGTGCCAGCAGTTTATACCCGGGACTTGACACCGGGGAGCTGTTTTTT	TRBV7-6	-	-	TRBJ2-2
CASSIYGQGGTDTQYF	TGTGCCAGCAGTATCTACGGACAGGGCGGCACAGATACGCAGTATTTT	TRBV25-1	-	TRBD1	TRBJ2-3